A single sample is the source of the 23 T cell receptor beta chains below, sequenced in a study of shared clonotypes between healthy human individuals. Sequenced by immunoSEQ multiplex PCR; TCRdb stores in-frame clones only, minus some. The data show roughly 660,000 clones, 90% seen once. The sample consisted of memory CD8+ T cells from PBMCs. Subset meaning: CD45RO+ cells pooled with CCR7-negative TemRA cells. The receptors stem from a man in his late teens or twenties in good health. Some clones in this sample may be carry-over from other donors' samples.

The CDR3 reads CASSSRWTSLSSYEQYF. For the CDR3, the DNA is TGTGCCAGCAGTTCACGATGGACTAGCCTAAGCTCCTACGAGCAGTACTTC. The rearrangement uses TRBV27 and TRBJ2-7, with 8 bases fitting TRBD2. CDR1 and CDR2 (germline): MNHEY, SMNVEV (reference sequence). With 4 bases clipped from V and 0 bases from J, the junction kept 11 bases outside the gene matches. This CDR3 is built from 17 residues.

The chain employs TRBV7-2 and TRBJ2-7; D perhaps matches TRBD1 (5 bases). The CDR3 extends over 13 amino acids. V was clipped by 5 bases and J by 2 bases, with 10 bases between them. The germline V gene has CDR1 SGHTA and CDR2 FQGNSA. The CDR3 sequence is CASSTQGTYEQYF. The DNA of the CDR3 is TGTGCCAGCAGCACCCAGGGAACCTACGAGCAGTACTTC.

The chain is built from TRBV28 and TRBJ2-7; D is perhaps TRBD1 or TRBD2 (5 bases each). Germline lookup yields CDR1 MDHEN and CDR2 SYDVKM. Trimming took 6 bases from V and 3 from J, leaving 21 bases between them. The CDR3 has 16 amino acids. CDR3 DNA: TGTGCCAGCAGATTTGCGTCCGGGACCCTCCACTACGAGCAGTACTTC. Translation: CASRFASGTLHYEQYF.

The chain employs TRBV2 and TRBJ1-5; 9 bases map to TRBD1. The junction had 8 bases not matched to a gene; V was cut back by 8 bases and J by 0 bases. Germline lookup yields CDR1 SNHLY and CDR2 FYNNEI. The CDR3 has 16 amino acids. In DNA, the CDR3 is TGTGCCAGCGGGGGACAGGGACAATATAGCAATCAGCCCCAGCATTTT. It codes for CASGGQGQYSNQPQHF. Filled out from reference TRBV2 and TRBJ1-5, the complete variable domain reads EPEVTQTPSHQVTQMGQEVILRCVPISNHLYFYWYRQILGQKVEFLVSFYNNEISEKSEIFDDQFSVERPDGSNFTLKIRSTKLEDSAMYFCASGGQGQYSNQPQHFGDGTRLSIL.

The chain carries TRBV5-1 and TRBJ1-4; D is possibly TRBD1 (5 bases). The CDR3 has 18 residues. The germline gives CDR1 SGHRS, CDR2 YFSETQ. V dropped 4 bases and J dropped 0 bases, with 19 bases sitting between them. This chain's CDR3 is CASSLGHDGFATNEKLFF. The CDR3 DNA sequence: TGCGCCAGCAGCCTTGGACACGACGGGTTCGCAACTAATGAAAAACTGTTTTTT.

The CDR3 region is CASSGLSDGYNYGYTF. CDR3 in DNA: TGTGCCAGCAGTGGGTTATCGGACGGATATAACTATGGCTACACCTTC. The chain is built from TRBV2 and TRBJ1-2; D ambiguous. The V gene's germline CDR1 is SNHLY and CDR2 FYNNEI. The CDR3 is made up of 16 amino acids. Trimming took 4 bases from V and 1 from J, leaving 16 bases between them.

J is TRBJ2-3 and V is TRBV4-1; D uncertain. Germline V CDR1 and CDR2: MGHRA, YSYEKL. V gave up 4 bases and J gave up 4 bases, with 18 bases separating them. This CDR3 spans 16 amino acids. In DNA form, the CDR3 reads TGCGCCAGCAGCCGACGGGTGACCCATGGCGCAGATACGCAGTATTTT. It is translated as CASSRRVTHGADTQYF.

The J gene is TRBJ1-6, the V gene TRBV4-1; TRBD1 might be the D (6 bases). Trimming stripped 4 bases from V and 9 bases from J, with 25 bases between. In germline, CDR1 is MGHRA, CDR2 YSYEKL. This CDR3 region has 18 residues. CDR3: CASSLSGAPQTAFSPLHF. CDR3 bases: TGCGCCAGCAGCCTGTCGGGGGCCCCGCAGACGGCATTTTCACCCCTCCACTTT.

The CDR3 DNA reads as TGCGCCAGCAGCCAAGTTACAGGGTCCTATGGCTACACCTTC. Translation gives CASSQVTGSYGYTF. This chain uses TRBV4-1 with TRBJ1-2, with D possibly being TRBD1 (6 bases). The length of the CDR3 is 14 residues. CDR1 is MGHRA, CDR2 YSYEKL, per germline. With 1 base removed from V and 4 bases from J, the gap between germline ends came to 10 bases.

Of note for this clone: Its ends do not fully match the called genes, so a read error is possible. V gene TRBV25-1 combines with J gene TRBJ1-2; D unresolved. The germline V gene has CDR1 MGHDK and CDR2 SYGVNS. This CDR3 has 11 amino acids. This CDR3 is CASSGGGEEAF. The CDR3, as DNA: TGTGCCAGCAGCGGAGGAGGTGAGGAGGCCTTC.

V usage is TRBV28 and J usage is TRBJ1-5, with 9 bases aligning to TRBD1. The CDR3 length is 14 residues. Germline assignment: CDR1 MDHEN and CDR2 SYDVKM. The trim removed 4 bases at V and 6 bases at J, leaving 4 bases unmatched. CDR3 nucleotide sequence: TGTGCCAGCAGTTCGGGACAGGGTAGTCAGCCCCAGCATTTT. Its translation is CASSSGQGSQPQHF.

This chain joins TRBV28 and TRBJ1-2; D uncertain. The V end was cut by 5 bases, the J end by 5 bases, with 21 bases between. The CDR3 has 16 amino acids. Germline V gene lookup returns CDR1 MDHEN and CDR2 SYDVKM. The CDR3 DNA reads as TGTGCCAGCAGTCGCCCCCTTAGGCAGGAAGGGTATGGCTACACCTTC. Protein: CASSRPLRQEGYGYTF.

This chain connects TRBV27 to TRBJ2-5; TRBD1 matches 7 bases. CDR3 length: 16 residues. In germline, CDR1 is MNHEY, CDR2 SMNVEV (reference sequence). With 6 bases clipped from V and 5 bases from J, the junction kept 15 bases outside the gene matches. CDR3 nucleotide sequence: TGTGCCAGCAGCCCCTTTGAGGTCAGGGGGTGGGAGACCCAGTACTTC. Amino acid sequence: CASSPFEVRGWETQYF.

The V and J genes are TRBV7-9 and TRBJ2-1; 12 bases are a match to TRBD2. The CDR3 has 15 amino acids. Germline trimming cut 4 bases from V and 8 bases from J; bases unmatched to any gene: 6. Germline CDR1 SEHNR, CDR2 FQNEAQ (reference sequence). CDR3 DNA: TGTGCCAGCAGCTCGACTAGCGGGAGTAGGGATGAGCAGTTCTTC. It translates to CASSSTSGSRDEQFF.

The gene calls are TRBV6-6 and TRBJ2-1; weak D call: TRBD1 (7 bases). This CDR3 region has 15 residues. Germline values: CDR1 MNHNY, CDR2 SVGAGI (reference sequence). The ends were cut back, 0 bases at V and 7 bases at J, with 13 bases in the middle. CDR3 coding DNA: TGTGCCAGCAGTTACTCGGCAGGGGGAGGTAATGAGCAGTTCTTC. Translation: CASSYSAGGGNEQFF.

This clone was detected a few times. The rearrangement uses TRBV28 and TRBJ2-1; D is tentatively TRBD1 or TRBD2 (5 bases each). This CDR3 region has 13 residues. Germline loops: CDR1 MDHEN, CDR2 SYDVKM. V was cut by 7 bases and J by 10 bases, with 17 bases left in between. This CDR3 is CASMTGPGREQFF. CDR3 DNA sequence: TGTGCCAGCATGACCGGGCCGGGGCGAGAGCAGTTCTTC. The full variable domain, its missing parts supplied by reference TRBV28 and TRBJ2-1, is DVKVTQSSRYLVKRTGEKVFLECVQDMDHENMFWYRQDPGLGLRLIYFSYDVKMKEKGDIPEGYSVSREKKERFSLILESASTNQTSMYLCASMTGPGREQFFGPGTRLTVL.

The chain uses TRBV7-2 and TRBJ1-2, with D possibly being TRBD1 (5 bases). Germline-derived CDR1 and CDR2 are SGHTA and FQGNSA. This CDR3 spans 14 amino acids. The V end was cut by 0 bases, the J end by 4 bases, with 9 bases between. The CDR3: CASSLASGTYGYTF. The CDR3 DNA is TGTGCCAGCAGCTTAGCGTCCGGGACCTATGGCTACACCTTC.

This clone was seen just once. The chain has TRBV7-8 and TRBJ1-2; D may be TRBD1 (6 bases). The CDR3 has 14 residues. The V gene lost 4 bases and the J gene lost 0 bases, with 9 bases spanning the gap. In germline, CDR1 is SGHVS, CDR2 FQNEAQ. The CDR3 nucleotides read TGTGCCAGCAGCTCAGGACAGACTAACTATGGCTACACCTTC. It specifies CASSSGQTNYGYTF. The full variable domain, in which reference TRBV7-8 and TRBJ1-2 provide the parts outside the CDR3, is GAGVSQSPRYKVAKRGQDVALRCDPISGHVSLFWYQQALGQGPEFLTYFQNEAQLDKSGLPSDRFFAERPEGSVSTLKIQRTQQEDSAVYLCASSSGQTNYGYTFGSGTRLTVV.

The rearrangement uses TRBV7-8 and TRBJ2-1; D remains ambiguous. V gave up 2 bases and J gave up 8 bases, with 7 bases separating them. The CDR3 runs 12 residues. Looked up from germline, CDR1 is SGHVS and CDR2 is FQNEAQ. CDR3 sequence: CASSLFVDEQFF. DNA of the CDR3: TGTGCCAGCAGCTTATTTGTCGATGAGCAGTTCTTC.

With regard to this clone: One end of the junction fails to match germline, which may point to a read error. The V call is TRBV4-1, the J call TRBJ2-7; D perhaps matches TRBD2 (5 bases). In germline, CDR1 is MGHRA, CDR2 YSYEKL. This CDR3 has 16 residues. The CDR3 DNA reads TGCGCCAGCAGCCAAGAAAGAGGGATATTATCCTCCGAGCAGTACTTC. The encoded protein is CASSQERGILSSEQYF.

The gene calls are TRBV4-3 and TRBJ2-7, with D unresolved. With 0 bases removed from V and 1 base from J, the gap between germline ends came to 7 bases. The CDR3 runs to 14 residues. Per germline, CDR1 LGHNA and CDR2 YSLEER. The CDR3 spells CASSQDLASYEQYF. The CDR3, as DNA: TGCGCCAGCAGCCAAGATCTGGCTTCCTACGAGCAGTACTTC.

This clone was recorded only once. The CDR3 loop reads CAWRGRVSYSYEQYF. CDR3 coding DNA: TGTGCCTGGAGGGGGCGAGTTTCCTACTCCTACGAGCAGTACTTC. The gene calls are TRBV30 and TRBJ2-7; TRBD1 might be the D (5 bases). Trimming pared 3 bases from V and 0 bases from J, leaving 15 bases between. This CDR3 contains 15 residues. Germline V gene sequence: CDR1 GTSNPN, CDR2 SVGIG (reference sequence).

The genes are TRBV28 and TRBJ2-2, with 8 bases fitting TRBD1. Trimming removed 7 bases from V and 4 bases from J; junction bases left unmatched: 5. This CDR3 is 14 amino acids long. From germline, CDR1 is MDHEN and CDR2 SYDVKM. The CDR3 nucleotides are TGTGCCAGCAACGACAGGGGCCTCACCGGGGAGCTGTTTTTT. As protein: CASNDRGLTGELFF.